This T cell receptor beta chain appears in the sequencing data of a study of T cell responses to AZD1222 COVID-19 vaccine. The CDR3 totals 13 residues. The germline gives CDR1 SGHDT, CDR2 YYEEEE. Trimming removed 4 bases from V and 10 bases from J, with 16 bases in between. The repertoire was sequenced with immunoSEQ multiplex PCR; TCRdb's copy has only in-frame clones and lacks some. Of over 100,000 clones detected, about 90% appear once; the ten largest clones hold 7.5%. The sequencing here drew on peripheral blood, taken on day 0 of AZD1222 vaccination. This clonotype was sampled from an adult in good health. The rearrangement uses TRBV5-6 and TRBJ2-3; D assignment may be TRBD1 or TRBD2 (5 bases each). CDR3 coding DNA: TGTGCCAGCAGCCCCGCGGGCCCGGGGCCGCAGTATTTT. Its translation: CASSPAGPGPQYF. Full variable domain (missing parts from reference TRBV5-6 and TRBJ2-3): DAGVTQSPTHLIKTRGQQVTLRCSPKSGHDTVSWYQQALGQGPQFIFQYYEEEERQRGNFPDRFSGHQFPNYSSELNVNALLLGDSALYLCASSPAGPGPQYFGPGTRLTVL.